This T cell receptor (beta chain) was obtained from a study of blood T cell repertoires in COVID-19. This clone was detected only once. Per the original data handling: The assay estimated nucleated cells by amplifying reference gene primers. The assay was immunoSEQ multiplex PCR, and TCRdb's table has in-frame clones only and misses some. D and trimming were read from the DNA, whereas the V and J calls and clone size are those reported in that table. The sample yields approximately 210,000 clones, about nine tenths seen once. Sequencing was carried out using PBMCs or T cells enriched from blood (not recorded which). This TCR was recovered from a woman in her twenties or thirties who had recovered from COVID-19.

The CDR3 bases are TGTGCCACCAGCAGAGTGGGGGACAGTGGGGAAAAACTGTTTTTT. Translating gives CATSRVGDSGEKLFF. The chain links TRBV15 to TRBJ1-4; 7 nucleotides line up with TRBD1. V was pared by 1 base and J by 8 bases, with 7 bases of the junction left unmatched. Germline CDR1 and CDR2: LNHNV and YYDKDF (reference sequence). This CDR3 is 15 amino acids long.